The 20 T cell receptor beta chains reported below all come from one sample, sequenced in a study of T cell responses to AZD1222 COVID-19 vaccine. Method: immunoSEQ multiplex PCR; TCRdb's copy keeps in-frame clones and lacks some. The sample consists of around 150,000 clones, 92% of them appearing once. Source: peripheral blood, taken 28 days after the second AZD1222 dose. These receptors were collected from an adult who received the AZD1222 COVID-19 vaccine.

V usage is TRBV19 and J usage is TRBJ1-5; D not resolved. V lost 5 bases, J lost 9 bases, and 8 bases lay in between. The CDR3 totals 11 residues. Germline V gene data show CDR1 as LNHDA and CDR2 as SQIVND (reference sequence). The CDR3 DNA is TGTGCCAGTAGTGCGCCGGGGCCCCAGCATTTT. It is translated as CASSAPGPQHF.

The CDR3 reads CASSEQGWGYTF. CDR3 nucleotides: TGTGCCAGTAGTGAACAGGGGTGGGGCTACACCTTC. V gene TRBV19 combines with J gene TRBJ1-2; 7 bases agree with TRBD1. Germline-derived CDR1 and CDR2 are LNHDA and SQIVND (reference sequence). The V segment lost 5 bases and the J segment 8 bases; nucleotides outside the gene matches: 5. The CDR3 spans 12 residues. The variable domain in full, completed from reference TRBV19 and TRBJ1-2, reads DGGITQSPKYLFRKEGQNVTLSCEQNLNHDAMYWYRQDPGQGLRLIYYSQIVNDFQKGDIAEGYSVSREKKESFPLTVTSAQKNPTAFYLCASSEQGWGYTFGSGTRLTVV.

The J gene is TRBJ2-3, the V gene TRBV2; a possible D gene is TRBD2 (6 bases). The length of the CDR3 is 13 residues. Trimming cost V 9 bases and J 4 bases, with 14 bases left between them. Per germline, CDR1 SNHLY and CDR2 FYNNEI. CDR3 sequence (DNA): TGTGCCAGGGGGGGTTCAAGCCCAGATACGCAGTATTTT. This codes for CARGGSSPDTQYF.

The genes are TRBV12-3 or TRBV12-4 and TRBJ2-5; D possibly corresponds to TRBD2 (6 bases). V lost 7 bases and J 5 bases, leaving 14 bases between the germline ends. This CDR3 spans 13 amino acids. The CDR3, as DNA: TGTGCCAGCAAATTAGGAGGGAGTGAGACCCAGTACTTC. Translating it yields CASKLGGSETQYF.

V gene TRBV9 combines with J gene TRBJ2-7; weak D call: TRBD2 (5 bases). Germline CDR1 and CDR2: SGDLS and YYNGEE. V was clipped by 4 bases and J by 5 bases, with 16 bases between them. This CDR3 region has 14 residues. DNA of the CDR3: TGTGCCAGCAGCTATACGGGGATCCGGGACGAGCAGTACTTC. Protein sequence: CASSYTGIRDEQYF.

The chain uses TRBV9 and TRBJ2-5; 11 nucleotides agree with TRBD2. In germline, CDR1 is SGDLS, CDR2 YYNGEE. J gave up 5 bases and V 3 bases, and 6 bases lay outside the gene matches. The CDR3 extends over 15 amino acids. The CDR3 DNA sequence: TGTGCCAGCAGCGGCACTAGCGGGAGTTTGGAGACCCAGTACTTC. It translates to CASSGTSGSLETQYF.

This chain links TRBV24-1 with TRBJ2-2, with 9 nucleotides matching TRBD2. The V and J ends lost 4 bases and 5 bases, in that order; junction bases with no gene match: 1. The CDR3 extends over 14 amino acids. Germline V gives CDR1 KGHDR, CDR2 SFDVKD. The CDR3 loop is CATSESGRTGELFF. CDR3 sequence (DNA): TGTGCCACCAGTGAGAGCGGGAGGACCGGGGAGCTGTTTTTT.

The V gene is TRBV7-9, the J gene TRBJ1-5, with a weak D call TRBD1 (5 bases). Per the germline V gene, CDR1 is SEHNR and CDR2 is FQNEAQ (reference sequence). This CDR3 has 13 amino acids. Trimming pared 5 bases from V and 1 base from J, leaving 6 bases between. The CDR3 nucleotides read TGTGCCAGCAGCGGGACCAGCAATCAGCCCCAGCATTTT. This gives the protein CASSGTSNQPQHF. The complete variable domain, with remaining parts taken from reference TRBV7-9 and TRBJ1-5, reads DTGVSQNPRHKITKRGQNVTFRCDPISEHNRLYWYRQTLGQGPEFLTYFQNEAQLEKSRLLSDRFSAERPKGSFSTLEIQRTEQGDSAMYLCASSGTSNQPQHFGDGTRLSIL.

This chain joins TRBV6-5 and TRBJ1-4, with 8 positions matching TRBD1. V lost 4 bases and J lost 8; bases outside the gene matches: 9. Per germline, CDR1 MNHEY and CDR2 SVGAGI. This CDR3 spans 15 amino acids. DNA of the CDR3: TGTGCCAGCAGTTTATCAGGGGGCGCGGGAGAAAAACTGTTTTTT. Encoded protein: CASSLSGGAGEKLFF.

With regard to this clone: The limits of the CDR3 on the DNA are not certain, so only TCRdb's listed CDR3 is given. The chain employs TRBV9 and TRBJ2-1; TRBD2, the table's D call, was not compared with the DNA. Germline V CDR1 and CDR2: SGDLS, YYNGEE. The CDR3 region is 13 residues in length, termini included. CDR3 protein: CASSVALGAAVVF.

The CDR3 loop is CATSRDPGDEKLFF. The DNA for the CDR3 is TGTGCCACCAGCAGAGATCCAGGGGATGAAAAACTGTTTTTT. The J gene is TRBJ1-4, the V gene TRBV15; tentatively, D is TRBD1 (6 bases). V was cut by 0 bases and J by 6 bases, with 8 bases left in between. The CDR3 spans 14 residues. Germline V gives CDR1 LNHNV, CDR2 YYDKDF (reference sequence).

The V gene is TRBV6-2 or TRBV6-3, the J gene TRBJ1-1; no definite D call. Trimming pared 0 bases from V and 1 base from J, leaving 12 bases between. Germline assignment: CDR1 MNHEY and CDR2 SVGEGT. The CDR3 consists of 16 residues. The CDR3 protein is CASSYSRAGRNTEAFF. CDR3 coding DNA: TGTGCCAGCAGTTACTCGAGGGCGGGTCGGAACACTGAAGCTTTCTTT.

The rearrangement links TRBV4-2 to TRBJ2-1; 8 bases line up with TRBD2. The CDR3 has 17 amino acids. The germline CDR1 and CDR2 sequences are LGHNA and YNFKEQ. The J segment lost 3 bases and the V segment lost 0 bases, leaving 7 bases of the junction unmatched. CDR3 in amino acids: CASSQDLAGGRYNEQFF. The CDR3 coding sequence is TGTGCCAGCAGCCAAGATCTTGCGGGAGGCCGCTACAATGAGCAGTTCTTC.

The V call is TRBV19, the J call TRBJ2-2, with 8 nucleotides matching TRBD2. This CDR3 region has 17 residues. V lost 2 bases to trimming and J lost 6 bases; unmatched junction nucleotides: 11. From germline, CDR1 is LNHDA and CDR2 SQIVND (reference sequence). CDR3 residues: CASSIKVGLVMAGELFF. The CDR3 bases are TGTGCCAGTAGTATAAAAGTGGGACTAGTGATGGCCGGGGAGCTGTTTTTT.

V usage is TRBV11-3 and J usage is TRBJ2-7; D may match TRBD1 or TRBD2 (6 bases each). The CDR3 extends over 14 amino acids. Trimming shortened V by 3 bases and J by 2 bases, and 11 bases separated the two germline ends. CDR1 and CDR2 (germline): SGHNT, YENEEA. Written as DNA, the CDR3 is TGTGCCAGCAGCTTTGGAGGGGGTGCCTACGAGCAGTACTTC. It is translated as CASSFGGGAYEQYF.

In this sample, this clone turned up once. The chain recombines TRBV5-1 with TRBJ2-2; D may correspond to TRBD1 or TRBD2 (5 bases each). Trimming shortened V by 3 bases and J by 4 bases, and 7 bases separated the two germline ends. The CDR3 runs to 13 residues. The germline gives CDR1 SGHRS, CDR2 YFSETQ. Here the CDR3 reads CASSWGFTGELFF. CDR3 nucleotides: TGCGCCAGCAGCTGGGGGTTCACCGGGGAGCTGTTTTTT.

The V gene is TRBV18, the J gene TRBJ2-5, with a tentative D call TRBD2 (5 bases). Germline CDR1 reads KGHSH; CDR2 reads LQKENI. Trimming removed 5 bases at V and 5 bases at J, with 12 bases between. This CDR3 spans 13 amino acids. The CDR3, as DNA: TGTGCCAGCTCATCAGACTATGTCGAGACCCAGTACTTC. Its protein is CASSSDYVETQYF.

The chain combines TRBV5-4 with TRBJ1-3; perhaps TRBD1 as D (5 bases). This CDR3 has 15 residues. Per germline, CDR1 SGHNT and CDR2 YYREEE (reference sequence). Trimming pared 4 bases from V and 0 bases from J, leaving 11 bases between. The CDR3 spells CASSLDINSGNTIYF. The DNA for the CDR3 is TGTGCCAGCAGCCTGGACATCAACTCTGGAAACACCATATATTTT.

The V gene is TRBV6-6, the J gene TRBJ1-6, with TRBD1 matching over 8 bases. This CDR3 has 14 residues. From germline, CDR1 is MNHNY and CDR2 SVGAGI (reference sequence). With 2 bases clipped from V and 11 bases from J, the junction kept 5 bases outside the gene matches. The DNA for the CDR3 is TGTGCCAGCAGTTACGGTCAGGGGGCTGCACCCCTCCACTTT. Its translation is CASSYGQGAAPLHF.

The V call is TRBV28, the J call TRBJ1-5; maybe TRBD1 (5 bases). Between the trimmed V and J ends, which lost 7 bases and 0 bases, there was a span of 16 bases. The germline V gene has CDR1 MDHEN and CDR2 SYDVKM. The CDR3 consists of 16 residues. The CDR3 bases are TGTGCCAGCACCATAATGGGGGGAAATAGCAATCAGCCCCAGCATTTT. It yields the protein CASTIMGGNSNQPQHF. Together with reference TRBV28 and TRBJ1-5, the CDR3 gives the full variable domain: DVKVTQSSRYLVKRTGEKVFLECVQDMDHENMFWYRQDPGLGLRLIYFSYDVKMKEKGDIPEGYSVSREKKERFSLILESASTNQTSMYLCASTIMGGNSNQPQHFGDGTRLSIL.